This T cell receptor beta chain comes out of a study of a mutant IDH1 vaccine in newly diagnosed glioma (dated by TCRdb to about 2021). Describing the broader study: Patients were given eight vaccinations, in weeks 1, 3, 5, 7, 11, 15, 19 and 23, which matched visits V03 through V10. In the chemotherapy-containing groups, vaccination started alongside temozolomide cycles, whereas in patients who had radiotherapy alone it started 4-6 weeks after radiotherapy. The roughly 35 treated patients were roughly 62% male and 37.5% female, with a mean age of about 43 years. Prior to enrollment, patients had been given standard therapy consisting of radiotherapy alone, temozolomide alone, or radiochemotherapy with temozolomide, with the combination given to most patients. Peripheral blood was drawn at six visits: V03 (baseline), V05, V07, V10, V12 and V13. Longitudinal TCRB deep sequencing was done for 25 treated patients, wherever samples were available for exploratory analyses.

Here is what the overall study found, with its caveats: Pseudoprogression seemed to be unrelated to changes in the top peripheral T cell clonotypes found by TCRB sequencing. According to the authors, sample limitations meant that analyses of patient blood samples could not be reproduced. PBMC samples for TCRB deep sequencing were selected based on availability. Immune responses induced by the vaccine were seen in around 93% of patients across multiple MHC alleles.

Libraries were built with the immunoSEQ multiplex PCR assay. Following the manufacturer's protocol, the hsTCRB Kit was used to amplify rearranged TCR beta chain sequences. Sequencing of TCRB libraries was carried out on an Illumina MiSeq. In the original analysis: The proprietary platform of the kit vendor was used for demultiplexing, trimming and gene mapping. TCRdb took over this immuneACCESS table, retaining in-frame rearrangements with V and J assigned. Such tables are incomplete; in checked studies, under half of the missing clones stem from an unresolved V gene, and the remainder is unexplained. V, J and clone size are taken as reported in that table, and D and trimming were inferred from the DNA itself. This sample comprises some 64,000 clones, approximately 84% of them detected only once. Jointly, the top ten make up approximately 10% of the sample. Notes on this clone: Its antigen remains undetermined. Base qualities are not at hand, and no much larger clone is one base apart.

The sample's time point, from its label and the paper: week 11, during vaccination. Every vaccine dose consisted of 300 ug of a 20-mer mutant IDH1 peptide in Montanide, administered subcutaneously together with topical imiquimod. Newly diagnosed WHO grade 3 or 4 IDH1-mutant astrocytomas showing loss of nuclear ATRX were present in the donors. The samples were drawn from NOA16, a multicentre, single-arm, open-label phase I trial in Germany that tested a mutant IDH1 peptide vaccine in humans for the first time. The DNeasy Blood and Tissue Kit was used to extract genomic DNA from EDTA blood for TCRB sequencing. This sample comprised PBMCs, obtained from a glioma patient whose treatment included an IDH1 peptide vaccine. This clonotype was sampled from a woman aged 45-59 years with glioma.

The DNA sequence is TGTGCCAGCAGCGCTACAGGGGGCGTATCAGAGACCCAGTACTTC. This sequence encodes CASSATGGVSETQYF. The rearrangement combines TRBV7-9 with TRBJ2-5, and 9 junction bases match TRBD1. From the cysteine up to the phenylalanine, the CDR3 has a length of 15 residues. Solely the CDR3 DNA is kept, with 45 bases framed from the first base. CDR1 and CDR2 were assigned from the germline V gene (reference sequence) as SEHNR and FQNEAQ. V is cut back by 5 bases and J by 4 bases, with 8 bases in the junction unmatched.